There are a few counts of the clone carrying this TCR beta chain. After removal of 4 bases from V and 5 bases from J, the junction contained 7 bases not matched to a gene. CDR1 is SGHNT, CDR2 YYREEE, per germline (reference sequence). This CDR3 contains 15 residues. The entry originates in a study of T cell repertoires in cytomegalovirus infection. TCRdb independently ran MiXCR on the reads; one entry per CDR3 protein. The table has almost 300,000 distinct CDR3 sequences, around 9.6% seen once. The V call is TRBV5-4, the J call TRBJ2-1; the match to TRBD1 covers 9 bases. This sequence originates from a human donor in good health (CMV status not recorded). Some clones in this sample may be carry-over from other donors' samples. The sample consisted of PBMCs. Written as DNA, the CDR3 is TGTGCCAGCAGCGCACGGGACAGGGTTAACAATGAGCAGTTCTTC. Residues: CASSARDRVNNEQFF. The entire variable domain, with the rest obtained from reference TRBV5-4 and TRBJ2-1, is as follows: ETGVTQSPTHLIKTRGQQVTLRCSSQSGHNTVSWYQQALGQGPQFIFQYYREEENGRGNFPPRFSGLQFPNYSSELNVNALELDDSALYLCASSARDRVNNEQFFGPGTRLTVL.